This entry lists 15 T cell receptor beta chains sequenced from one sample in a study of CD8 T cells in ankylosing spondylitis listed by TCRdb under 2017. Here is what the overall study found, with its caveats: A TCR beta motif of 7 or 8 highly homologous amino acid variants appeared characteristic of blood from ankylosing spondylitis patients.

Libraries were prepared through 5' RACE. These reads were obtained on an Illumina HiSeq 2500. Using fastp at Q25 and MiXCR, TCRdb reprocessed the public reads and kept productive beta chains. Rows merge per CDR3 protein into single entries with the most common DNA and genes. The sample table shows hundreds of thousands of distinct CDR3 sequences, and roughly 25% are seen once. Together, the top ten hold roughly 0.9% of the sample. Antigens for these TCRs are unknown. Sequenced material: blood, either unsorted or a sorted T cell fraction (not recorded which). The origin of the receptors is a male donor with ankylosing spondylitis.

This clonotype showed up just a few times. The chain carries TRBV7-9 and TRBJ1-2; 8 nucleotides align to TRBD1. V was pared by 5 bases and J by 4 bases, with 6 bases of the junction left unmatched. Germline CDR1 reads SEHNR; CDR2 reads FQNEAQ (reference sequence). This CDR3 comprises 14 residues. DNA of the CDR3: TGTGCCAGCAGCGCCGGACAGGGTATCTATGGCTACACCTTC. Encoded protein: CASSAGQGIYGYTF.

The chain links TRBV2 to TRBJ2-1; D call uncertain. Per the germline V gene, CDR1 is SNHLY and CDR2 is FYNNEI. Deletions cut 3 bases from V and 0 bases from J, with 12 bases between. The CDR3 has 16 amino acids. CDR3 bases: TGTGCCAGCAGTGATCCGGGCCTGAGCTCCTACAATGAGCAGTTCTTC. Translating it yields CASSDPGLSSYNEQFF.

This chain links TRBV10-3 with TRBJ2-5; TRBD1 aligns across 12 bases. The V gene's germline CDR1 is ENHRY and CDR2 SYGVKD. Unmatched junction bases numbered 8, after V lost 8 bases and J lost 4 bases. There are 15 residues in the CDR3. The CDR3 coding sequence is TGTGCCATCGCGGGGACAGGGGGCCGAGGAGAGACCCAGTACTTC. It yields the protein CAIAGTGGRGETQYF.

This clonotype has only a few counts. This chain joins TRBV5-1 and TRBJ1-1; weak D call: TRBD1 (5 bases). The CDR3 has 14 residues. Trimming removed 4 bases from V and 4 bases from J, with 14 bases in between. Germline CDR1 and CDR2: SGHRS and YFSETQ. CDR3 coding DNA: TGCGCCAGCAGCCCTGCAGGGCCTACCACTGAAGCTTTCTTT. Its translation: CASSPAGPTTEAFF.

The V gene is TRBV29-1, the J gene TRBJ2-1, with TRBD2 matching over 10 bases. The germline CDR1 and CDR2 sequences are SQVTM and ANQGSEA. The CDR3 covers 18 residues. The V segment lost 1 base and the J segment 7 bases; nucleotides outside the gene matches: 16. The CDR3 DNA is TGCAGCGTTGAAGGAGATTATAAGCGGGAGGGCCGAAGGAATGAGCAGTTCTTC. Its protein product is CSVEGDYKREGRRNEQFF.

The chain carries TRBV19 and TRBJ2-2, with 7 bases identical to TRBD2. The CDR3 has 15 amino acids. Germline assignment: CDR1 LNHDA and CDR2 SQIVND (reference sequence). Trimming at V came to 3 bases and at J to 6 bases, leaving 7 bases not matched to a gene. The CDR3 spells CASSIAGRMAGELFF. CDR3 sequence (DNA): TGTGCCAGTAGTATTGCCGGGAGGATGGCCGGGGAGCTGTTTTTT.

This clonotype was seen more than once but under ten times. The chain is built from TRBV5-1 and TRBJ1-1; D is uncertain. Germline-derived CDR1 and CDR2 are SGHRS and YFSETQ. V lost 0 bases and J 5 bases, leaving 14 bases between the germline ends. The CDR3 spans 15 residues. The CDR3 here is CASSLVIGERTEAFF. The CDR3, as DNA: TGCGCCAGCAGCTTGGTCATCGGGGAGAGGACTGAAGCTTTCTTT.

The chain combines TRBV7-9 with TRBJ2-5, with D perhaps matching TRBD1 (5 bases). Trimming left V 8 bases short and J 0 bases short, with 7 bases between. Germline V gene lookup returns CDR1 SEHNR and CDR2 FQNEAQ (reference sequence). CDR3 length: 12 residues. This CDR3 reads CASCRDQETQYF. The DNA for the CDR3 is TGTGCCAGCTGCAGGGACCAAGAGACCCAGTACTTC.

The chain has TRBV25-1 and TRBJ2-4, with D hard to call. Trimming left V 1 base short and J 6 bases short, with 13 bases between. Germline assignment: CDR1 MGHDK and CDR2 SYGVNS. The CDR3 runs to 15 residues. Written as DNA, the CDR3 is TGTGCCAGCAGTGAATCTTCGGGTCTTACAAACATTCAGTACTTC. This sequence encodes CASSESSGLTNIQYF.

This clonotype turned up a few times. CDR3: CASSENWGYGYTF. For the CDR3, the DNA is TGTGCCAGCAGTGAAAACTGGGGGTACGGCTACACCTTC. The chain joins TRBV6-1 to TRBJ1-2; D may be TRBD1 (5 bases). The germline V and J ends were trimmed by 2 bases and 8 bases, with 12 bases remaining between them. The germline CDR1 and CDR2 sequences are MNHNS and SASEGT. CDR3 length equals 13 residues.

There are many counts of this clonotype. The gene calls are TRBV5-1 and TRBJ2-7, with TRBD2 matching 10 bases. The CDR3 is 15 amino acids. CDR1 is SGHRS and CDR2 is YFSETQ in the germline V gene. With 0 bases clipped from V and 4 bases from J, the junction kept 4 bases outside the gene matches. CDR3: CASSLVSSGSYEQYF. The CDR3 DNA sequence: TGCGCCAGCAGCTTGGTTTCTAGCGGGAGTTACGAGCAGTACTTC.

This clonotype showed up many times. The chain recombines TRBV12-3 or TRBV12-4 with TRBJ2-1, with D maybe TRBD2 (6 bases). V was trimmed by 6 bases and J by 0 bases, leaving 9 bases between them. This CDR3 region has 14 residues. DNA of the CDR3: TGTGCCAGCAGCTTCGGGAGCTCCTACAATGAGCAGTTCTTC. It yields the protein CASSFGSSYNEQFF.

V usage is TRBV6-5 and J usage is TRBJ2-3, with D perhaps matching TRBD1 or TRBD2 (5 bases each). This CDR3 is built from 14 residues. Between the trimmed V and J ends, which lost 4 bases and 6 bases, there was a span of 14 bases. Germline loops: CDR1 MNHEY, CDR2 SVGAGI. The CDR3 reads CASSSTGAGDTQYF. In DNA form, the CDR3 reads TGTGCCAGCAGTTCTACCGGGGCAGGGGATACGCAGTATTTT.

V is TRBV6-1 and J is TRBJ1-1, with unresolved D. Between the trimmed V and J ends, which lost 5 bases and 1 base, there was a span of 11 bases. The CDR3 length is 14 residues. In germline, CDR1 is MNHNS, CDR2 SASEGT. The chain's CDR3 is CASSLATSNTEAFF. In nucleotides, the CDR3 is TGTGCCAGCAGTCTGGCAACCTCGAACACTGAAGCTTTCTTT.

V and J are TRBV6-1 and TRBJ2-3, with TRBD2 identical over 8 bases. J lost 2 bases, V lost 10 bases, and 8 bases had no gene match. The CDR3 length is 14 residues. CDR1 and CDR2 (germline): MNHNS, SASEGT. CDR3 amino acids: CATGGGRATDTQYF. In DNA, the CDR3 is TGTGCCACCGGGGGGGGGCGCGCCACAGATACGCAGTATTTT.